This TCR beta chain was identified in a study of shared clonotypes between healthy human individuals. V gave up 5 bases and J gave up 6 bases, with 20 bases separating them. Germline assignment: CDR1 SGHTA and CDR2 FQGNSA. CDR3 size: 15 residues. TCRdb's copy holds only in-frame clones and misses some; the assay was immunoSEQ multiplex PCR. The table lists about 2.4 million clones, more than 85% of them singletons. Sequenced: naive CD4+ T cells from PBMCs. Subset given: CD45RA+ positively selected. This TCR was sampled from a man aged 18 to 29 in good health. Some clones in this sample may be carry-over from other donors' samples. This chain connects TRBV7-2 to TRBJ2-7, with D perhaps assigned TRBD1 or TRBD2 (5 bases each). CDR3 residues: CASSLSGTAFFEQYF. CDR3 sequence (DNA): TGTGCCAGCAGCCTGAGTGGGACGGCTTTTTTCGAGCAGTACTTC. The full variable domain, in which reference TRBV7-2 and TRBJ2-7 provide the parts outside the CDR3, is GAGVSQSPSNKVTEKGKDVELRCDPISGHTALYWYRQSLGQGLEFLIYFQGNSAPDKSGLPSDRFSAERTGGSVSTLTIQRTQQEDSAVYLCASSLSGTAFFEQYFGPGTRLTVT.